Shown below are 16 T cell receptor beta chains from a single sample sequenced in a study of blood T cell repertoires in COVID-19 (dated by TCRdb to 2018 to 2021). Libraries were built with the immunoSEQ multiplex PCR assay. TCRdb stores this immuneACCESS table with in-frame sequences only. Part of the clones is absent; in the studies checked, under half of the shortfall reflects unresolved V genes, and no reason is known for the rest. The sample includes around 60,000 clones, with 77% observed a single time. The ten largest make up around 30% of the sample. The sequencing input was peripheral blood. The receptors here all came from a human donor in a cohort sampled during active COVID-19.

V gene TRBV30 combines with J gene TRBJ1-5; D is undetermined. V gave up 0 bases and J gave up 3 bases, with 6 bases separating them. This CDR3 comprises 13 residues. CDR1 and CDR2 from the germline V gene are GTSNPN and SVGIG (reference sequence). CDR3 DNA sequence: TGTGCCTGGAGTGTACGAGACAATCAGCCCCAGCATTTT. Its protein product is CAWSVRDNQPQHF. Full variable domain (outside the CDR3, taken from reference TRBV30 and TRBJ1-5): SQTIHQWPATLVQPVGSPLSLECTVEGTSNPNLYWYRQAAGRGLQLLFYSVGIGQISSEVPQNLSASRPQDRQFILSSKKLLLSDSGFYLCAWSVRDNQPQHFGDGTRLSIL.

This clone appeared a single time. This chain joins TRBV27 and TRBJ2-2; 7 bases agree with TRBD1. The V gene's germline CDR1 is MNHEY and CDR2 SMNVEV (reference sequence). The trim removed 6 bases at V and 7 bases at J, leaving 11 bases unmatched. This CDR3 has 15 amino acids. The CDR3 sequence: CASSRQGPSIGELFF. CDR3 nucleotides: TGTGCCAGCAGCCGACAGGGTCCGAGTATCGGGGAGCTGTTTTTT.

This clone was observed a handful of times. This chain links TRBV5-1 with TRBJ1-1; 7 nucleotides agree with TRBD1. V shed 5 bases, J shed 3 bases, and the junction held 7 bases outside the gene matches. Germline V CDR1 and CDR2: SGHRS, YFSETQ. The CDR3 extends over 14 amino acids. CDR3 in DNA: TGCGCCAGCAGGGTTACAGGGACAGACACTGAAGCTTTCTTT. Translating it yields CASRVTGTDTEAFF.

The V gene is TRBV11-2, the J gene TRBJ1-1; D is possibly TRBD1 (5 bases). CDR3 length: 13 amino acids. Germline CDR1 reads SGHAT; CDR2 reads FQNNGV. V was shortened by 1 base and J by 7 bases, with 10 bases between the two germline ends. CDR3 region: CASSLASGREAFF. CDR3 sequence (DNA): TGTGCCAGCAGCTTAGCCTCAGGGCGTGAAGCTTTCTTT.

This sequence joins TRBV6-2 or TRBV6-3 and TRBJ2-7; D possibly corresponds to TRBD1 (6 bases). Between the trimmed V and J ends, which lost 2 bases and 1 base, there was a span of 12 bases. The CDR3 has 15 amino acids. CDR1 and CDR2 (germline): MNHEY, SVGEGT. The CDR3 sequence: CASSYLWGPSYEQYF. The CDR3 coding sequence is TGTGCCAGCAGTTACCTCTGGGGGCCGTCCTACGAGCAGTACTTC.

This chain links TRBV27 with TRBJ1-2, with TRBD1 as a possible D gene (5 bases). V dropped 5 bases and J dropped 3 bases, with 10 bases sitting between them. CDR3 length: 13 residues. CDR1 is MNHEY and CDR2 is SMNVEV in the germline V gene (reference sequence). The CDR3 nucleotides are TGTGCCAGCAGTGGCGGGACTCACTATGGCTACACCTTC. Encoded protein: CASSGGTHYGYTF.

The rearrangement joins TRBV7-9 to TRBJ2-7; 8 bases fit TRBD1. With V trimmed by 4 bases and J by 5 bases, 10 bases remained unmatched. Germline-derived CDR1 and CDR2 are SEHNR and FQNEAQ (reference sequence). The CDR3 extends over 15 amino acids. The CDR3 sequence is CASSSRRTGSHEQYF. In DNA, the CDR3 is TGTGCCAGCAGCTCGCGTCGGACAGGGAGCCACGAGCAGTACTTC. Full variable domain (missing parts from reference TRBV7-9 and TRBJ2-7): DTGVSQNPRHKITKRGQNVTFRCDPISEHNRLYWYRQTLGQGPEFLTYFQNEAQLEKSRLLSDRFSAERPKGSFSTLEIQRTEQGDSAMYLCASSSRRTGSHEQYFGPGTRLTVT.

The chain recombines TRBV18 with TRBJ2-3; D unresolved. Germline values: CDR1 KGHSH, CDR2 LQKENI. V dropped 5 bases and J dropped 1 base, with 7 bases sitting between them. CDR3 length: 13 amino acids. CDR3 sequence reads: CASSGRRTDTQYF. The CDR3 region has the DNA TGTGCCAGCTCAGGCAGGCGCACAGATACGCAGTATTTT.

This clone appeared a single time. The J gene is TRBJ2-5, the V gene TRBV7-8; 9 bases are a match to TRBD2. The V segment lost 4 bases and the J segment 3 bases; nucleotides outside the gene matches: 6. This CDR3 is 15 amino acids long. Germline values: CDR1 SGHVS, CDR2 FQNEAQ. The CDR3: CASSSQGLAKETQYF. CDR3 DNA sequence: TGTGCCAGCAGCTCCCAAGGACTAGCGAAAGAGACCCAGTACTTC.

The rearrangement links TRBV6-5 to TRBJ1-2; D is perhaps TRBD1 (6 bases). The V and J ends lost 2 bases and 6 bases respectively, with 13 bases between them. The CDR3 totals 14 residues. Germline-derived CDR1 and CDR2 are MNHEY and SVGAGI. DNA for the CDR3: TGTGCCAGCAGTTACACCCGGCAGGGGAATGGCTACACCTTC. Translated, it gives CASSYTRQGNGYTF.

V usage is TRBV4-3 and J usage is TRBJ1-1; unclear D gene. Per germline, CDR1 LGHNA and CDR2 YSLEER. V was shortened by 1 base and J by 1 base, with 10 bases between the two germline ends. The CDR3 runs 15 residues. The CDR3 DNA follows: TGCGCCAGCAGCCAAGGTCCCCTAAGGAACACTGAAGCTTTCTTT. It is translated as CASSQGPLRNTEAFF.

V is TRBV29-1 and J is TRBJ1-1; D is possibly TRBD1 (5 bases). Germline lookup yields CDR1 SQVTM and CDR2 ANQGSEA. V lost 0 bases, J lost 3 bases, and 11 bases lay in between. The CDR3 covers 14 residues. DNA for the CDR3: TGCAGCGTTGAAGATTCGGGGGGGGACACTGAAGCTTTCTTT. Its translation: CSVEDSGGDTEAFF.

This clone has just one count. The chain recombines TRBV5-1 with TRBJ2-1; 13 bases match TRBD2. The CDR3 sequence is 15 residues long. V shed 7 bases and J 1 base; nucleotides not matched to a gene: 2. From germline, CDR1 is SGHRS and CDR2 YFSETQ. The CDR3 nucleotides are TGCGCCAGCTTACTAGCGGGGGGGTCCTACAATGAGCAGTTCTTC. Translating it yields CASLLAGGSYNEQFF.

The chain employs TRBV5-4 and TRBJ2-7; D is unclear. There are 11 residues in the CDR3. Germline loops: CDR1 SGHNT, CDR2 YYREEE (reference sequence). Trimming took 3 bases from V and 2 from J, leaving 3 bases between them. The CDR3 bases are TGTGCCAGCAGCTCTGCCTACGAGCAGTACTTC. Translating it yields CASSSAYEQYF.

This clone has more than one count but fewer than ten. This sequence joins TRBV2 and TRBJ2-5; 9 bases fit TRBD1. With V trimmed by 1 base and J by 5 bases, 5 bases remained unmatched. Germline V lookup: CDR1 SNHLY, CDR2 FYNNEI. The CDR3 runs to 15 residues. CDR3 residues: CASSEEGQGRETQYF. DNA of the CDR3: TGTGCCAGCAGTGAAGAGGGACAGGGACGGGAGACCCAGTACTTC.

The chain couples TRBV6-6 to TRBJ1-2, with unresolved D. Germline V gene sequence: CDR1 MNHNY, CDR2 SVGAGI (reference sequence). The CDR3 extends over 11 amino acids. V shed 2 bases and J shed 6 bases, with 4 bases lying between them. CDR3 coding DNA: TGTGCCAGCAGTTACGCAGATGGCTACACCTTC. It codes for CASSYADGYTF.